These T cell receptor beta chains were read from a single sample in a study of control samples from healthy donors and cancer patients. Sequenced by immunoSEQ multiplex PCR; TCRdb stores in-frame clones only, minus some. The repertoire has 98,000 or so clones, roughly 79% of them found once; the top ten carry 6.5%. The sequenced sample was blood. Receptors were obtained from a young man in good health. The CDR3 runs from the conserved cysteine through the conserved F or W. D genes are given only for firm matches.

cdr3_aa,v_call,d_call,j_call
CASSRSGALTDTQYF,TRBV7-9,TRBD2,TRBJ2-3
CAWKRGAGNEQFF,TRBV30,TRBD2,TRBJ2-1
CASSPFHNRGPLYGYTF,TRBV7-2,TRBD1,TRBJ1-2
CASSFAGDNEQFF,TRBV12-3/TRBV12-4,-,TRBJ2-1
CSVERGSLTDTQYF,TRBV29-1,-,TRBJ2-3
CASSEPLAGFQETQYF,TRBV10-2,TRBD2,TRBJ2-5
CALKRGETQYF,TRBV10-2,-,TRBJ2-5
CASSSVGPSGNEKLFF,TRBV5-6,-,TRBJ1-4
CAWRRSSYNEQFF,TRBV30,-,TRBJ2-1
CASTTGQEGSPLHF,TRBV6-5,TRBD1,TRBJ1-6
CASSLFRDRGQETQYF,TRBV5-1,TRBD1,TRBJ2-5
CASSPSRTERNQPQHF,TRBV6-6,-,TRBJ1-5
CASSVKGRSYGYTF,TRBV7-2,-,TRBJ1-2
CASSQEGRASYEQYF,TRBV3-1/TRBV3-2,-,TRBJ2-7
CASSTHRISNYGYTF,TRBV7-2,-,TRBJ1-2
CASSSTGGRTEAFF,TRBV6-5,TRBD1,TRBJ1-1
CATSPRGLAFSYEQYF,TRBV15,TRBD2,TRBJ2-7
CASPRESGLPRGYTF,TRBV2,-,TRBJ1-2
CASRAAFDYGYTF,TRBV6-5,-,TRBJ1-2
CSVKDSHSNQPQHF,TRBV29-1,-,TRBJ1-5
CAWSARAGGNTIYF,TRBV30,-,TRBJ1-3
CASSYWGANTEAFF,TRBV6-2/TRBV6-3,-,TRBJ1-1
CASSLESYSNQPQHF,TRBV11-2,-,TRBJ1-5
CASSLSGLAGRTDTQYF,TRBV27,TRBD2,TRBJ2-3
CSVGRGGTYEQYF,TRBV29-1,-,TRBJ2-7
CASSQGVNSPLHF,TRBV4-1,-,TRBJ1-6
CASSLDRGAEAFF,TRBV7-7,TRBD1,TRBJ1-1
CASSEQGLRTEAFF,TRBV2,-,TRBJ1-1
CASTGDSYNEQFF,TRBV6-5,TRBD1,TRBJ2-1
CASSNRNTGELFF,TRBV19,-,TRBJ2-2
CASSEGLGQAYEQYF,TRBV6-1,TRBD1,TRBJ2-7
CASSSPSGGATDTQYF,TRBV28,TRBD2,TRBJ2-3
CASSQDGRGSGNTIYF,TRBV4-2,-,TRBJ1-3